Listed below are T cell receptor beta chains from one sample, sequenced in a study of identifying expanded T cells in peripheral blood. Data came from immunoSEQ multiplex PCR; TCRdb stores just in-frame clones and leaves some out. This sample has some 54,000 clones, with 82% found just once. Sequenced: blood. The source of these receptors is a person between 18 and 69 years old in good health. CDR3s include the opening cysteine and the closing phenylalanine or tryptophan. A D gene is named only where the DNA matches it firmly. Only part of the rows carry a size: once, few, many, or a class if the clone is expanded.

J gene	D gene	clone size	V gene	CDR3 length	CDR3 DNA	CDR3 protein
TRBJ1-2	NA	NA	TRBV5-1	14	TGCGCCAGCAGCCCCTCACGGGGGGGCTATGGCTACACCTTC	CASSPSRGGYGYTF
TRBJ1-1	NA	NA	TRBV2	11	TGTGCCAGCAGTGATCAGGGGAGAGCTTTCTTT	CASSDQGRAFF
TRBJ2-7	NA	NA	TRBV7-2	14	TGTGCCAGCAGCCCGGACAGTCTTACCTACGAGCAGTACTTC	CASSPDSLTYEQYF
TRBJ2-7	TRBD2	NA	TRBV27	15	TGTGCCAGCTCCCCACTAGCGGGAGGGTCTAGGGAGCAGTACTTC	CASSPLAGGSREQYF
TRBJ2-7	TRBD1	NA	TRBV12-5	14	TGTGCTAGTGGTTTGGGACAGGGAAGGAGCGAGCAGTACTTC	CASGLGQGRSEQYF
TRBJ2-2	NA	NA	TRBV5-1	13	TGCGCCAGCAGCTTCGATCTGCAGGGTGCGCGATTTTTT	CASSFDLQGARFF
TRBJ2-5	TRBD2	NA	TRBV7-7	14	TGTGCCAGCAGCCCCTCCGGGGGGGCTGAGACCCAGTACTTC	CASSPSGGAETQYF
TRBJ2-3	NA	NA	TRBV15	14	TGTGCCACCAGCAGAGGCCATTCGGCAGATACGCAGTATTTT	CATSRGHSADTQYF
TRBJ2-5	TRBD2	NA	TRBV7-2	17	TGTGCCAGCAGCCTCGCCTCGTATAGCGGGGGCCAAGAGACCCAGTACTTC	CASSLASYSGGQETQYF
TRBJ2-7	NA	medium-sized	TRBV11-2	15	TGTGCCAGCAGCTTAGCGGCAGCCGAATCCTACGAGCAGTACTTC	CASSLAAAESYEQYF
TRBJ2-5	NA	NA	TRBV5-1	15	TGCGCCAGCAGCTTGACAACCCTGCGAAAAGAGACCCAGTACTTC	CASSLTTLRKETQYF
TRBJ1-4	NA	NA	TRBV6-6	13	TGTGCCAGCAGTCCGCCCCGCGGTGAAAAACTGTTTTTT	CASSPPRGEKLFF
TRBJ2-1	TRBD2	once	TRBV5-1	21	TGCGCCAGCAGCTTGAAACCCCGAAGGGATTCTAGCGGGAATAGATACAATGAGCAGTTCTTC	CASSLKPRRDSSGNRYNEQFF
TRBJ1-4	NA	once	TRBV14	17	TGTGCCAGCAGTCCGATCGGGGGCCGAGGAAATAATGAAAAACTGTTTTTT	CASSPIGGRGNNEKLFF
TRBJ1-4	NA	NA	TRBV7-2	15	TGTGCCAGCAGCCTTAACATTGCAACTAATGAAAAACTGTTTTTT	CASSLNIATNEKLFF